This T cell receptor (beta chain) was obtained from a study of blood T cell repertoires in COVID-19. Study details: Acute-phase and convalescent COVID-19 samples originated in the United States, Italy and Spain. T cells, B-cell-depleted T cells, or PBMCs provided the cDNA or gDNA that served as material.

Germline V gene sequence: CDR1 SNHLY, CDR2 FYNNEI. This CDR3 comprises 14 residues. V shed 11 bases and J shed 3 bases, with 19 bases lying between them. In the authors' workflow: Estimated nucleated cell counts came from reference gene primer amplification. Profiling relied on immunoSEQ multiplex PCR, and the TCRdb table lists in-frame clones only, not all of them. V and J calls plus clone size are reproduced from that table; the DNA served to infer D and trimming. The sample yields about 190,000 clones, roughly 80% seen once. The rearrangement uses TRBV2 and TRBJ2-5, with D possibly TRBD2 on 5 matching bases. This receptor was obtained from a man aged 25 to 40 with active or convalescent COVID-19. The sequenced material came from peripheral blood. The CDR3 sequence is CAASRGSGEETQYF. In nucleotides, the CDR3 is TGTGCCGCCAGTCGGGGTAGTGGGGAAGAGACCCAGTACTTC.